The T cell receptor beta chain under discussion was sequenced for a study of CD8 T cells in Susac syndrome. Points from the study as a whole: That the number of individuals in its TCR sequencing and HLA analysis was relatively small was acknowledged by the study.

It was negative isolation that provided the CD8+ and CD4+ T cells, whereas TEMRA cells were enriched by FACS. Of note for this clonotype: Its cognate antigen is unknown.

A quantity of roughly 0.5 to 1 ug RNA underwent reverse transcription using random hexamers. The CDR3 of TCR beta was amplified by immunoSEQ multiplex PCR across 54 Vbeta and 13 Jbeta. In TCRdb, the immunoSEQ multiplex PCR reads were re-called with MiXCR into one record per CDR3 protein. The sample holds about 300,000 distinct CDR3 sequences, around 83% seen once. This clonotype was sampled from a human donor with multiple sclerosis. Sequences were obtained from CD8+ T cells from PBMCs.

Here the CDR3 reads CASSTYGEEEFF. The CDR3 DNA is TGTGCCAGCAGTACCTACGGGGAGGAGGAGTTCTTC. The gene calls are TRBV27 and TRBJ2-1, with a weak D call TRBD2 (6 bases). There are 12 residues in the CDR3. V lost 5 bases to trimming and J lost 14 bases, with 16 bases between them. Germline CDR1 MNHEY, CDR2 SMNVEV (reference sequence).